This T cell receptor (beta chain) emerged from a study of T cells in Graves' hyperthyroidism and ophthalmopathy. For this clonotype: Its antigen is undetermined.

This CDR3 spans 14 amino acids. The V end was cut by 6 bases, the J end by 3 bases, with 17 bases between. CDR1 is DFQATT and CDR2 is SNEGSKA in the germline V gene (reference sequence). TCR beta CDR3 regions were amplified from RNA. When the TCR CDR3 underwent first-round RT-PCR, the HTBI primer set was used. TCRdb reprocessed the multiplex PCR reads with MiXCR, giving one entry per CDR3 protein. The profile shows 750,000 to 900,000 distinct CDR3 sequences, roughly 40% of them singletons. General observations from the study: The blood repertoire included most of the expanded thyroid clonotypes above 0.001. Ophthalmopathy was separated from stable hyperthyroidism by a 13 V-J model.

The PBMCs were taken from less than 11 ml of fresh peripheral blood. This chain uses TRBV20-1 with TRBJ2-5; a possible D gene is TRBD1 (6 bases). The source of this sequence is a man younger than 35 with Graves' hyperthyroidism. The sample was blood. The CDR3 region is CSADREAGEETQYF. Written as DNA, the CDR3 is TGCAGTGCCGACCGCGAGGCAGGGGAAGAGACCCAGTACTTC.